This T cell receptor beta chain was retrieved from a study of blood T cell repertoires in COVID-19 (dated by TCRdb to the early 2020s). Study-wide context: The collaborator samples originated in the United States, Italy and Spain and spanned the acute and convalescent phases of COVID-19. The prospective study material was composed of cDNA or gDNA derived from T cells, B-cell-depleted T cells, or PBMCs. The dataset comprised deeply sampled blood TCRbeta repertoires from subjects exposed to, actively infected with, or recovered from COVID-19. A freely available public database, intended as a resource for researchers studying the immune response to SARS-CoV-2, is where the repertoires were released. Samples came from the ongoing ImmuneRACE study (first 160 participants) plus 1,254 subjects from 6 global collaborators. The sample metadata nearly always contained a de-identified subject ID, COVID-19 status, age in years and sex. Where available, HLA class I and class II types were obtained from metadata supplied by the sample provider rather than from assay-based typing. Paper-wide results and their limitations: Clinical and demographic metadata were provided uncurated, with the amount varying by source and participant.

TCRbeta CDR3 regions were amplified from genomic DNA by means of the immunoSEQ Assay, a bias-controlled multiplex PCR. On the study's bioinformatics: The number of nucleated cells in each sample was estimated from the amplification of reference gene primers within the assay. To quantify the absolute abundance of each unique TCRbeta CDR3 rearrangement, sequence reads were collapsed and filtered. For each sample, productive Simpson clonality was calculated as the square root of Simpson's diversity index across productive rearrangements. This immuneACCESS table, as held by TCRdb, lists in-frame sequences with V and J called but not all clones. Of the missing ones, under half trace to an unresolved V gene in checked studies; the others have no known cause. The V and J calls and clone size come from that table; D and trimming were worked out from the DNA. Here the sample has 190,000 or so clones; roughly 80% occur a single time. The ten largest account for roughly 13% of the sample.

V has 5 bases trimmed and J has 6 bases trimmed; junction bases matching no gene number 18. The CDR3, from cysteine to phenylalanine, totals 19 residues. Only CDR3 DNA remains: 57 bases, in frame from the first base. Per the germline V gene, SGHRS is the CDR1 and YFSETQ is the CDR2. Comments on this clone: Its antigen is still unknown. No much larger clone exists at a distance of one base, and base qualities are not known.

Samples from volunteer blood donors who had recovered from COVID-19 were contributed by a second Seattle source. Whole blood was collected in K2EDTA tubes by collaborating institutions according to the institutions' own protocols. For TCRbeta analysis, collaborators shipped samples as frozen whole blood, isolated PBMCs, or DNA extracted from either of those sample types. Specimen: peripheral blood. The receptor's source is a man aged 45-65 years who had recovered from COVID-19. The chain is assembled from TRBV5-1 and TRBJ2-3, and TRBD2 aligns with 13 junction nucleotides. The CDR3 protein sequence reads: CASRMMGGLAGEWDDTQYF. The DNA reads as follows: TGCGCCAGCAGAATGATGGGAGGACTAGCGGGGGAGTGGGATGATACGCAGTATTTT.